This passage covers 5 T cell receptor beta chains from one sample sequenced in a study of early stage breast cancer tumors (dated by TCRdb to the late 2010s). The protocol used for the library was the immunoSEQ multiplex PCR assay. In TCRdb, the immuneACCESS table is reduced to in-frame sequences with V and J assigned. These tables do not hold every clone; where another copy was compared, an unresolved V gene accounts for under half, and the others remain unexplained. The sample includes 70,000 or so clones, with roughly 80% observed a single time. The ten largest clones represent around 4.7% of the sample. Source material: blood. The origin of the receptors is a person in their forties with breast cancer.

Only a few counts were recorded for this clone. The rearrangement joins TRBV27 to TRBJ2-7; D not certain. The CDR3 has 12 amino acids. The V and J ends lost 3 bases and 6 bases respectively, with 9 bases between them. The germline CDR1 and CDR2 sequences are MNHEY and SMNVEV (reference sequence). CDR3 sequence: CASSFNYGEQYF. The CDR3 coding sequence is TGTGCCAGCAGTTTTAATTACGGCGAGCAGTACTTC.

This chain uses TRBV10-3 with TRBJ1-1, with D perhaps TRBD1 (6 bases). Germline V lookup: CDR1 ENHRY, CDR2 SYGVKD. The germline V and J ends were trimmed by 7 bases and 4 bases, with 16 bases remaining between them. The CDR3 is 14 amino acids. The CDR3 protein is CAINEGQGVTEAFF. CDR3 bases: TGTGCCATCAACGAGGGACAAGGGGTCACTGAAGCTTTCTTT.

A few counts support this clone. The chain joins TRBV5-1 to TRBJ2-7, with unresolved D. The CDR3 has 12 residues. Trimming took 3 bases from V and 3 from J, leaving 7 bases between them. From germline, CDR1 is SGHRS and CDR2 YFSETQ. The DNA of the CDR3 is TGCGCCAGCAGCTCGCCCGACTACGAGCAGTACTTC. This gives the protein CASSSPDYEQYF.

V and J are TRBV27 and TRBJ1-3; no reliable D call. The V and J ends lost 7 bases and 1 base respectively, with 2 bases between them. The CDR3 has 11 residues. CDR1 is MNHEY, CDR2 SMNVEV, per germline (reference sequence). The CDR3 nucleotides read TGTGCCAGCACATCTGGAAACACCATATATTTT. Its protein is CASTSGNTIYF.

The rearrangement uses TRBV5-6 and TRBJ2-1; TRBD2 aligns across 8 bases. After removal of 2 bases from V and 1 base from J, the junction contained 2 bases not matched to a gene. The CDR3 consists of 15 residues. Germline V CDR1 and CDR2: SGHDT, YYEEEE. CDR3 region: CASSLREGSYNEQFF. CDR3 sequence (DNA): TGTGCCAGCAGCTTACGGGAGGGGTCCTACAATGAGCAGTTCTTC.